One sample yielded the 5 T cell receptor beta chains listed below, sequenced in a study of blood T cell repertoires in COVID-19. TCRdb's copy holds only in-frame clones and misses some; the assay was immunoSEQ multiplex PCR. The sample holds fewer than 75,000 clones, approximately 86% seen once. The sample consisted of peripheral blood. The receptors stem from a man aged 50-60 years with active COVID-19.

This rearrangement joins TRBV2 to TRBJ2-5, with 8 positions matching TRBD1. Germline CDR1 reads SNHLY; CDR2 reads FYNNEI. The ends lost 5 bases at V and 4 bases at J; junction bases unmatched: 6. There are 14 residues in the CDR3. CDR3 sequence reads: CASSRDRTGETQYF. In DNA form, the CDR3 reads TGTGCCAGCAGTCGGGACAGGACGGGAGAGACCCAGTACTTC.

V and J are TRBV6-2 or TRBV6-3 and TRBJ2-7, with D perhaps TRBD2 (6 bases). V dropped 6 bases and J dropped 1 base, with 22 bases sitting between them. The CDR3 totals 17 residues. Looked up from germline, CDR1 is MNHEY and CDR2 is SVGEGT. CDR3 amino acids: CASSYSLGWRGSYEQYV. CDR3 DNA: TGTGCCAGCAGCTATTCCCTCGGATGGCGGGGATCCTACGAGCAGTACGTC.

The rearrangement uses TRBV18 and TRBJ2-1; D is possibly TRBD2 (6 bases). CDR3 length equals 14 residues. V lost 3 bases to trimming and J lost 7 bases, with 13 bases between them. Per the germline V gene, CDR1 is KGHSH and CDR2 is LQKENI. The CDR3 nucleotides read TGTGCCAGCTCACCTCAGGGACTGAGGAATGAGCAGTTCTTC. It yields the protein CASSPQGLRNEQFF.

Note on this clone: The sample carries other DNA sequences with the same CDR3. V is TRBV27 and J is TRBJ2-3, with 8 bases matching TRBD2. The CDR3 has 15 residues. The V segment lost 3 bases and the J segment 1 base; nucleotides outside the gene matches: 3. Germline CDR1 is MNHEY and CDR2 is SMNVEV (reference sequence). CDR3 sequence (DNA): TGTGCCAGCAGTTTGACGACTAGCGGCACAGATACGCAGTATTTT. Protein sequence: CASSLTTSGTDTQYF.

This chain joins TRBV24-1 and TRBJ2-3, with no clear D. Trimming took 1 base from V and 1 from J, leaving 14 bases between them. The CDR3 contains 17 residues. The germline V gene has CDR1 KGHDR and CDR2 SFDVKD. DNA of the CDR3: TGTGCCACCAGTGATTTCGAGGATTCGGTAGGCACAGATACGCAGTATTTT. It codes for CATSDFEDSVGTDTQYF.